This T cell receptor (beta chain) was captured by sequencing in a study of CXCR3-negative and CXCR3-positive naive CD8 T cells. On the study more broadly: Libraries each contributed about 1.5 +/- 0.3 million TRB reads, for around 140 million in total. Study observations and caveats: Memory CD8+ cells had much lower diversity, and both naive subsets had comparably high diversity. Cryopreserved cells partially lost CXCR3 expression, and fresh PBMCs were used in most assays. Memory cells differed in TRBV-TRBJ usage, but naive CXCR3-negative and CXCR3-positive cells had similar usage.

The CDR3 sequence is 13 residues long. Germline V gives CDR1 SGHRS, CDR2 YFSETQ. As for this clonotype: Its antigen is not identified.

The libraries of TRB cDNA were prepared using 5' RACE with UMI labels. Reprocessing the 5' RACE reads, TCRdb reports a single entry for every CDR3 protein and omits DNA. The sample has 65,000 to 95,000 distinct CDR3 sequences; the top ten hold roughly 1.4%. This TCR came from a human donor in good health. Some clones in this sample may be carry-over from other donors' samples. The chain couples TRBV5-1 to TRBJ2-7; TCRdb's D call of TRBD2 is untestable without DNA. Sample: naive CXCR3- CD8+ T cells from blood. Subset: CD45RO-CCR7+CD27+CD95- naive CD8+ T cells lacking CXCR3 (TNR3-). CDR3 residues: CASRGTSGYEQYF.